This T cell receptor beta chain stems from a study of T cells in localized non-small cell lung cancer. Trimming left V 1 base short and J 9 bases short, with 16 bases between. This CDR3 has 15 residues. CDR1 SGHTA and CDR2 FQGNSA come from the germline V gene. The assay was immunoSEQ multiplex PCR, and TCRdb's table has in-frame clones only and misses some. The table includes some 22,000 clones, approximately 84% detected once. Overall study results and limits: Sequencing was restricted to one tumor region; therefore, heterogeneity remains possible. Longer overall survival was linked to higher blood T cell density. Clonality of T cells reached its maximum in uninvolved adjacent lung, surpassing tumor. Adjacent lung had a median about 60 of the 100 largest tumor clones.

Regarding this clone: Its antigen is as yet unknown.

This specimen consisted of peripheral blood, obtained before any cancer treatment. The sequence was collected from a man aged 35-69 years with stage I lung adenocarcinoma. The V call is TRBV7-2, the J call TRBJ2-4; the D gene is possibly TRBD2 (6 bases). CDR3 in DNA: TGTGCCAGCAGCTTAGGGGTTTCGGTGGGGGGCATTCAGTACTTC. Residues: CASSLGVSVGGIQYF.